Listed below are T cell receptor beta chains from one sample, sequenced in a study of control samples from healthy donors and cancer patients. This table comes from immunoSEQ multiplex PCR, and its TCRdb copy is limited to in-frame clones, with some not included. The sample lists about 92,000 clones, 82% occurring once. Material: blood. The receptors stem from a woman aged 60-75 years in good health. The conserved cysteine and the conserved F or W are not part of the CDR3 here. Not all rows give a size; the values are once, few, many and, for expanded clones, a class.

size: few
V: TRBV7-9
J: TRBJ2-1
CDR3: ASSLSDRGKNEQF

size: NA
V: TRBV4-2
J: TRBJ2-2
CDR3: ASSRPPGGDTGELF

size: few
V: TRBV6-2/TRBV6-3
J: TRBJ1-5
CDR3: ASSSTGFNQPQH

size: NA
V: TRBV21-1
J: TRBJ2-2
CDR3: ASSKDDSPNTGELF

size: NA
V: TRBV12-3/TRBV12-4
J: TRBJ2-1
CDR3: ASSLGIEQF

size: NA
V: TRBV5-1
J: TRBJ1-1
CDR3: ASSLGQGFTEAF

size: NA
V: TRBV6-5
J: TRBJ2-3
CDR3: ASSWTDTDTQY

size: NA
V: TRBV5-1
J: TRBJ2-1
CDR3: ASSLPRLAASVYNEQF

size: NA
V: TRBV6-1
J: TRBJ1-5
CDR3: ASSGGLGASGGAVQPQH

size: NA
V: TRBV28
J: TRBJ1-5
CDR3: ASSQHPWTGGNQPQH

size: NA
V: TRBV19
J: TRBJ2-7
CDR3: ASPRGEQY

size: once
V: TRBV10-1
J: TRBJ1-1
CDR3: ASSRAQGRGEAF

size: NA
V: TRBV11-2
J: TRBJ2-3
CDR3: ASSLLAGTGDTQY

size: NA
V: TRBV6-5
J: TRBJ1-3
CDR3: ASSYSVQGGGNTIY

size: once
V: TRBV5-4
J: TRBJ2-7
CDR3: ASSLSSGRVGEQY

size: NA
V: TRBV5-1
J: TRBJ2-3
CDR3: ASSLGGPEDTQY

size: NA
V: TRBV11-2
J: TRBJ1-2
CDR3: ASSVGSGSYGYT

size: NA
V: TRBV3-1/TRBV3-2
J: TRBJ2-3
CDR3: ASSNLAGGSTDTQY